This T cell receptor (beta chain) was captured by sequencing in a study of post-analysis software for immune sequencing data. Study context: Relapsing-remitting, secondary progressive and progressive-relapsing forms made up the multiple sclerosis disease courses. Study outcomes and limitations: Samples made in the same batch grouped tightly together by F measure. Controls showed significantly higher normalized Chao1 diversity than did multiple sclerosis patients. Controls showed lower frequencies than patients for 5 or 6 TRBV segments, and TRBV5-6, TRBV5-1 and TRBV20-1 were among these.

Germline V gives CDR1 MDHEN, CDR2 SYDVKM. The CDR3 runs 13 residues. Points on this clonotype: Its antigen is currently unknown. This may be a read error: a much more frequent sequence differs by one nucleotide.

Unique molecular identifiers tagged the TCR beta cDNA libraries. Yield was some 540,000 cDNA molecules from around 1 to 9.1 million T cells. Using its own MiXCR run on the PCR reads, TCRdb lists one record per CDR3 protein. The sample has around 250,000 distinct CDR3 sequences; about 38% are singletons. The sequenced sample consisted of blood. The gene calls are TRBV28 and TRBJ2-1; a weak D match, TRBD1 (6 bases). The clonotype comes from a girl aged 10-17 years with multiple sclerosis. The CDR3 sequence is CAISSTGLSEQFF. The CDR3 nucleotides are TGTGCCATCAGTAGTACAGGGTTAAGTGAGCAGTTCTTC.